A selection of T cell receptor beta chains follows, all from one sample in a study of cytomegalovirus exposure and HLA in healthy donors. Assay: immunoSEQ multiplex PCR; the TCRdb copy retains only in-frame clones and omits some. Counted here are around 78,000 clones, 80% occurring once; the ten biggest clones make up 0.85% to 1.3%. Specimen: PBMCs. These receptors were obtained from a male donor in good health and CMV-seronegative. CDR3s include the opening cysteine and the closing phenylalanine or tryptophan. Fields, in order: clone size, J gene, D gene, V gene, CDR3 length, CDR3 protein, CDR3 DNA. D genes are given only for firm matches. Clone size is shown for a subset of rows, as once, few, many or a class of expanded clone.

>-|TRBJ2-5|-|TRBV4-1|15
CASSQGLGPQETQYF
TGCGCCAGCAGCCAGGGACTCGGACCACAAGAGACCCAGTACTTC
>once|TRBJ2-7|TRBD1|TRBV25-1|14
CASSETTGGYEQYF
TGTGCCAGCAGTGAGACAACAGGGGGCTACGAGCAGTACTTC
>-|TRBJ1-6|-|TRBV5-4|14
CASTLRTGDSPLHF
TGTGCCAGCACCTTACGGACTGGGGATTCACCCCTCCACTTT
>few|TRBJ2-2|TRBD1|TRBV9|16
CASSGRTGIRTGELFF
TGTGCCAGCAGCGGACGGACAGGGATAAGGACCGGGGAGCTGTTTTTT
>few|TRBJ2-1|-|TRBV6-5|11
CASTPAGEQFF
TGTGCCAGCACCCCGGCGGGAGAGCAGTTCTTC
>-|TRBJ2-1|TRBD2|TRBV11-3|19
CASSLGLMGAGDKYNEQFF
TGTGCCAGCAGCTTAGGATTAATGGGAGCGGGAGATAAGTACAATGAGCAGTTCTTC
>-|TRBJ1-1|TRBD1|TRBV18|12
CASSQRQGEAFF
TGTGCCAGCTCACAAAGACAGGGTGAAGCTTTCTTT
>-|TRBJ2-7|TRBD2|TRBV27|16
CASSLSGGGLIYEQYF
TGTGCCAGCAGTCTTTCGGGAGGGGGTTTAATCTACGAGCAGTACTTC
>-|TRBJ1-2|-|TRBV28|12
CASSLPDSLYPF
TGTGCCAGCAGTTTACCGGACAGCCTCTACCCCTTC
>once|TRBJ2-2|TRBD2|TRBV2|16
CASSEALGGGAGELFF
TGTGCCAGCAGTGAAGCTTTGGGCGGGGGGGCCGGGGAGCTGTTTTTT
>-|TRBJ2-2|TRBD2|TRBV7-6|17
CASSLSGTSVDTGELFF
TGTGCCAGCAGCTTATCTGGGACTAGCGTGGACACCGGGGAGCTGTTTTTT
>-|TRBJ2-3|-|TRBV10-1|18
CASSEGAVTGLSTDTQYF
TGCGCCAGCAGTGAGGGGGCGGTCACCGGCCTTAGCACAGATACGCAGTATTTT
>-|TRBJ1-1|TRBD1|TRBV2|14
CASSVRTGSVEAFF
TGTGCCAGCAGTGTTAGGACAGGTAGCGTTGAAGCTTTCTTT
>once|TRBJ2-1|-|TRBV5-1|14
CASSLQGSYNEQFF
TGCGCCAGCAGCTTGCAGGGGTCCTACAATGAGCAGTTCTTC
>-|TRBJ1-2|TRBD1|TRBV2|14
CASRRTGAPYGYTF
TGTGCCAGCAGGAGGACAGGGGCGCCCTATGGCTACACCTTC
>once|TRBJ2-7|-|TRBV10-3|14
CAISALSGSYEQYF
TGTGCCATCAGTGCCCTTTCGGGGTCCTACGAGCAGTACTTC
>once|TRBJ1-5|-|TRBV19|16
CASSIVTGLGNQPQHF
TGTGCCAGTAGTATAGTCACAGGTTTGGGCAATCAGCCCCAGCATTTT
>-|TRBJ2-3|-|TRBV27|15
CASTRWGGPFDTQYF
TGTGCCAGCACAAGGTGGGGGGGGCCCTTTGATACGCAGTATTTT
>-|TRBJ1-5|-|TRBV27|14
CASSLTVKYKPQHF
TGTGCCAGCAGTTTGACAGTCAAGTATAAGCCCCAGCATTTT